Listed here are 10 T cell receptor beta chains from one sample, sequenced in a study of blood T cell repertoires in COVID-19. Sequencing was performed with immunoSEQ multiplex PCR; in TCRdb, only in-frame clones are kept and a portion is missing. In the table there are hundreds of thousands of clones, about 88% of which are singletons. The sequenced material came from PBMCs or T cells enriched from blood (not recorded which). The source of these receptors is a man in his sixties who had recovered from COVID-19.

The J gene is TRBJ2-1, the V gene TRBV11-3; 7 bases are shared with TRBD1. V shed 5 bases and J 3 bases; nucleotides not matched to a gene: 1. Germline CDR1 SGHNT, CDR2 YENEEA. This CDR3 is 13 amino acids long. CDR3 nucleotides: TGTGCCAGCAGCCAGGGGGACTACAATGAGCAGTTCTTC. It is translated as CASSQGDYNEQFF.

The chain links TRBV5-1 to TRBJ2-7, with D perhaps TRBD1 (6 bases). Germline V CDR1 and CDR2: SGHRS, YFSETQ. The length of the CDR3 is 14 residues. The V end was cut by 4 bases, the J end by 2 bases, with 13 bases between. This CDR3 is CASSPSRGAYEQYF. The CDR3 DNA follows: TGCGCCAGCAGCCCGAGCAGGGGTGCCTACGAGCAGTACTTC.

This clone was observed once. The V and J genes are TRBV6-2 or TRBV6-3 and TRBJ1-1; 7 nucleotides line up with TRBD1. From germline, CDR1 is MNHEY and CDR2 SVGEGT. This CDR3 contains 15 residues. J gave up 1 base and V 2 bases, and 4 bases lay outside the gene matches. This CDR3 reads CASSYGTAKNTEAFF. CDR3 nucleotides: TGTGCCAGCAGTTACGGGACAGCAAAGAACACTGAAGCTTTCTTT.

As for this clone: This same CDR3 is encoded by further DNA sequences in the sample. This chain links TRBV7-2 with TRBJ2-5; a possible D gene is TRBD2 (5 bases). Germline CDR1 and CDR2: SGHTA and FQGNSA. The CDR3 has 14 amino acids. With 0 bases removed from V and 2 bases from J, the gap between germline ends came to 7 bases. CDR3: CASSLAGLQETQYF. The DNA of the CDR3 is TGTGCCAGCAGCTTAGCAGGACTTCAAGAGACCCAGTACTTC.

The CDR3: CASSTSGGRNTGELFF. The CDR3 nucleotides are TGTGCCAGTAGTACTTCGGGGGGGCGCAACACCGGGGAGCTGTTTTTT. This chain connects TRBV19 to TRBJ2-2, with TRBD2 matching over 8 bases. There are 16 residues in the CDR3. Looked up from germline, CDR1 is LNHDA and CDR2 is SQIVND (reference sequence). The J segment lost 2 bases and the V segment lost 4 bases, leaving 6 bases of the junction unmatched. Full variable domain (remainder filled in from reference TRBV19 and TRBJ2-2): DGGITQSPKYLFRKEGQNVTLSCEQNLNHDAMYWYRQDPGQGLRLIYYSQIVNDFQKGDIAEGYSVSREKKESFPLTVTSAQKNPTAFYLCASSTSGGRNTGELFFGEGSRLTVL.

The chain joins TRBV6-5 to TRBJ1-2; D may be TRBD1 (5 bases). The germline V and J ends were trimmed by 7 bases and 7 bases, with 22 bases remaining between them. The length of the CDR3 is 15 residues. The germline V gene encodes CDR1 MNHEY and CDR2 SVGAGI. CDR3 bases: TGTGCCAGCACCCCGGAGCTGGGGCGAGTTGGTGGCTACACCTTC. It specifies CASTPELGRVGGYTF.

This clone was seen once. The chain employs TRBV3-1 (or the pseudogene TRBV3-2) and TRBJ2-1; 11 nucleotides line up with TRBD2. CDR3 length: 16 amino acids. V was clipped by 1 base and J by 8 bases; unmatched bases: 7. Germline values: CDR1 LGHDT, CDR2 YNNKEL (reference sequence). The CDR3, as DNA: TGTGCCAGCAGCCAAGGCACTAGCGGGAGATTTCATGAGCAGTTCTTC. Encoded protein: CASSQGTSGRFHEQFF.

V gene TRBV5-1 combines with J gene TRBJ2-7, with 9 nucleotides matching TRBD1. Trimming took 3 bases from V and 2 from J; bases not matched to a gene: 12. The CDR3 has 17 residues. Germline-derived CDR1 and CDR2 are SGHRS and YFSETQ. CDR3 in amino acids: CASSSGTWDRETYEQYF. CDR3 nucleotides: TGCGCCAGCAGCTCAGGGACATGGGACAGGGAGACCTACGAGCAGTACTTC.

The rearrangement uses TRBV3-1 (or the pseudogene TRBV3-2) and TRBJ1-2; 8 nucleotides match TRBD1. Losses at the gene ends were 7 bases for V and 3 bases for J; bases not matched to a gene: 4. Germline V gene data show CDR1 as LGHDT and CDR2 as YNNKEL (reference sequence). This CDR3 is built from 13 residues. The CDR3 here is CASTGGAYYGYTF. CDR3 bases: TGTGCCAGCACAGGGGGCGCATACTATGGCTACACCTTC.

The V and J genes are TRBV4-1 and TRBJ1-5; a possible D gene is TRBD1 (6 bases). V lost 0 bases to trimming and J lost 6 bases, with 15 bases between them. The germline gives CDR1 MGHRA, CDR2 YSYEKL. The CDR3 covers 16 residues. The CDR3 here is CASSQDGTLDGQPQHF. Written as DNA, the CDR3 is TGCGCCAGCAGCCAAGACGGGACACTTGATGGTCAGCCCCAGCATTTT.